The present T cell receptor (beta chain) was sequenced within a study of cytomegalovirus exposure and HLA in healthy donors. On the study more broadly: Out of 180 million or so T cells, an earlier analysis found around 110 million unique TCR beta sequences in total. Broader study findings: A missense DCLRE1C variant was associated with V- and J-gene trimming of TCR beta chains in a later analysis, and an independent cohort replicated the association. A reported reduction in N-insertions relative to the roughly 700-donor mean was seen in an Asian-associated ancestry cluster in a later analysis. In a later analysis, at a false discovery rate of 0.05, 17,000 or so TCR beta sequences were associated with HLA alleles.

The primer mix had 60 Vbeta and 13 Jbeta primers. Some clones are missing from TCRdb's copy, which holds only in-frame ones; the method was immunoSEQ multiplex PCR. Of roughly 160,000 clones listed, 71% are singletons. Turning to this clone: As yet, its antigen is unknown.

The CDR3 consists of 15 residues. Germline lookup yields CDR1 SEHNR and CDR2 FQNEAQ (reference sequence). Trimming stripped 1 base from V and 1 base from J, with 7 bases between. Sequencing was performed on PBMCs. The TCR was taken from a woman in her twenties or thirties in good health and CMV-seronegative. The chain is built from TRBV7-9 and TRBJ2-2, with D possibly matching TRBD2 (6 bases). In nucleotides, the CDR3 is TGTGCCAGCAGCTTAGAAGCGGGGAACACCGGGGAGCTGTTTTTT. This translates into CASSLEAGNTGELFF.